The 9 T cell receptor beta chains given below trace back to one sample, sequenced in a study of graft-versus-host responses after intestinal transplantation. Repertoires were generated with immunoSEQ multiplex PCR, while TCRdb's copy carries only in-frame clones and drops some. The repertoire has some 40,000 clones, about nine tenths of them found once; the top ten carry around 17%. Researchers processed graft tissue to release intraepithelial and lamina propria lymphocytes. The sequencing here drew on ileum tissue, taken 200 to 210 days after intestinal transplant. These receptors were collected from a human patient who received an intestinal transplant, so some T cells may come from the graft donor.

The chain carries TRBV21-1 and TRBJ1-5. TRBV21-1 is classified as a pseudogene. This CDR3 comprises 19 residues. DNA of the CDR3: TGTGCCAGCAGCAAAGGGGACTTAGGTTTTACTTATAGCAATCAGCCCCAGCATTTT. Protein sequence: CASSKGDLGFTYSNQPQHF.

CDR3 nucleotides: TGCAGCGTTGCGCCCCTTAGAAAGCGGGGGATTACGGAGAAGACCCAGTACTTC. Translation: CSVAPLRKRGITEKTQYF. The chain recombines TRBV29-1 with TRBJ2-5, with 8 bases fitting TRBD2. Germline lookup yields CDR1 SQVTM and CDR2 ANQGSEA. V dropped 4 bases and J dropped 6; count of bases not matched to a gene: 22. CDR3 length: 18 amino acids.

This clone was seen only once. The V and J genes are TRBV7-9 and TRBJ2-4; D is undetermined. The CDR3 consists of 16 residues. Deletions cut 5 bases from V and 0 bases from J, with 14 bases between. CDR1 and CDR2 (germline): SEHNR, FQNEAQ (reference sequence). Here the CDR3 DNA reads TGTGCCAGCAGCGCCCCGGGTACGCTAGCCAAAAACATTCAGTACTTC. This encodes CASSAPGTLAKNIQYF.

The chain couples TRBV18 to TRBJ1-6, with 7 bases matching TRBD1. J was trimmed by 10 bases and V by 2 bases; bases with no gene match: 5. Germline V gives CDR1 KGHSH, CDR2 LQKENI. The CDR3 loop spans 14 amino acids. CDR3 DNA: TGTGCCAGCTCACCAGACAGGGATGGATCACCCCTCCACTTT. This sequence encodes CASSPDRDGSPLHF. The entire variable domain, with the rest obtained from reference TRBV18 and TRBJ1-6, is as follows: NAGVMQNPRHLVRRRGQEARLRCSPMKGHSHVYWYRQLPEEGLKFMVYLQKENIIDESGMPKERFSAEFPKEGPSILRIQQVVRGDSAAYFCASSPDRDGSPLHFGNGTRLTVT.

This clone came up once. The V gene is TRBV9, the J gene TRBJ2-1; 10 bases agree with TRBD2. The trim removed 3 bases at V and 5 bases at J, leaving 8 bases unmatched. This CDR3 comprises 16 residues. Germline CDR1 SGDLS, CDR2 YYNGEE. The CDR3 coding sequence is TGTGCCAGCAGCGCGAAACTAGCGGGGACTAACAATGAGCAGTTCTTC. Residues: CASSAKLAGTNNEQFF.

The V gene is TRBV9, the J gene TRBJ2-3, with a weak D call TRBD2 (6 bases). In germline, CDR1 is SGDLS, CDR2 YYNGEE. The V end was cut by 0 bases, the J end by 0 bases, with 8 bases between. The CDR3 runs 15 residues. The CDR3 nucleotides read TGTGCCAGCAGCGTAGCGGGGACTAGCACAGATACGCAGTATTTT. Translating it yields CASSVAGTSTDTQYF.

This clone appeared once. The rearrangement uses TRBV6-1 and TRBJ2-2; D not certain. Trimming removed 5 bases at V and 1 base at J, with 11 bases between. This CDR3 is built from 15 residues. Germline assignment: CDR1 MNHNS and CDR2 SASEGT. This CDR3 reads CASSNRVLNTGELFF. As DNA, the CDR3 is TGTGCCAGCAGTAACCGGGTCCTGAACACCGGGGAGCTGTTTTTT.

The DNA for the CDR3 is TGTGCCAGCACCTCAGGGGTGAATGAGCAGTTCTTC. Protein product: CASTSGVNEQFF. The chain is built from TRBV28 and TRBJ2-1, with D tentatively TRBD1 (6 bases). CDR3 length: 12 amino acids. Germline V gives CDR1 MDHEN, CDR2 SYDVKM. V was trimmed by 7 bases and J by 7 bases, leaving 11 bases between them.

V and J are TRBV2 and TRBJ2-3, with TRBD2 matching over 11 bases. Germline assignment: CDR1 SNHLY and CDR2 FYNNEI. This CDR3 spans 14 amino acids. Unmatched junction bases numbered 3, after V lost 8 bases and J lost 2 bases. CDR3 DNA: TGTGCCAGCGCACTAGCGGGGGTCACAGATACGCAGTATTTT. Amino acid sequence: CASALAGVTDTQYF.